A single sample is the source of the 21 T cell receptor beta chains below, sequenced in a study of blood T cell repertoires in COVID-19. Clones were sequenced by immunoSEQ multiplex PCR, and TCRdb holds only the in-frame ones, with some missing. The table lists approximately 78,000 clones, 80% to 95% of them singletons. The material sequenced was peripheral blood. These receptors all stem from a man between 50 and 59 years old with COVID-19, enrolled during active disease.

The CDR3 region has the DNA TGTGCCAGCAGTGAATCCGGGACAGCCCAAGAGACCCAGTACTTC. This translates into CASSESGTAQETQYF. V usage is TRBV6-4 and J usage is TRBJ2-5; TRBD1 agrees at 7 bases. J was trimmed by 1 base and V by 3 bases; bases with no gene match: 5. The CDR3 is 15 amino acids. Germline V gene sequence: CDR1 MRHNA, CDR2 SNTAGT.

This chain connects TRBV7-9 to TRBJ1-3; D might be TRBD1 (6 bases). With 5 bases removed from V and 0 bases from J, the gap between germline ends came to 11 bases. The CDR3 totals 15 residues. The germline V gene has CDR1 SEHNR and CDR2 FQNEAQ (reference sequence). For the CDR3, the DNA is TGTGCCAGCAGCCTACAGGGCGTCTCTGGAAACACCATATATTTT. Amino acids: CASSLQGVSGNTIYF.

This chain connects TRBV19 to TRBJ2-7; D gene uncertain. The CDR3 length is 14 residues. The V end lost 1 base, the J end lost 2 bases, and 9 bases lay between the germline ends. CDR1 is LNHDA and CDR2 is SQIVND in the germline V gene (reference sequence). The CDR3 DNA reads as TGTGCCAGTAGTATAGGCGGCGGAACCTACGAGCAGTACTTC. This gives the protein CASSIGGGTYEQYF.

This clone has more than one count but fewer than ten. V is TRBV6-6 and J is TRBJ1-3; D might be TRBD1 (6 bases). This CDR3 contains 13 residues. CDR1 MNHNY and CDR2 SVGAGI come from the germline V gene (reference sequence). The V gene lost 8 bases and the J gene lost 2 bases, with 10 bases spanning the gap. In DNA, the CDR3 is TGTGCCAGCGGGGCAGGGGCTGGAAACACCATATATTTT. Amino acids: CASGAGAGNTIYF.

The chain is built from TRBV13 and TRBJ2-7, with D unresolved. The CDR3 is 14 residues long. V lost 3 bases to trimming and J lost 2 bases, with 11 bases between them. Germline lookup yields CDR1 PRHDT and CDR2 FYEKMQ (reference sequence). The CDR3 spells CASSLAGRPYEQYV. The CDR3 DNA reads TGTGCCAGCAGCTTGGCTGGGCGTCCCTACGAGCAGTACGTC.

This clone showed up just a few times. The rearrangement uses TRBV7-9 and TRBJ1-1, with 9 bases lining up with TRBD1. CDR3 size: 15 residues. Per germline, CDR1 SEHNR and CDR2 FQNEAQ (reference sequence). V dropped 1 base and J dropped 1; count of bases not matched to a gene: 1. CDR3 in amino acids: CASSLDRGPNTEAFF. CDR3 nucleotide sequence: TGTGCCAGCAGCTTAGACAGGGGGCCGAACACTGAAGCTTTCTTT.

V gene TRBV5-4 combines with J gene TRBJ1-1, with D possibly TRBD1 on 6 matching bases. This CDR3 is 15 amino acids long. Germline V lookup: CDR1 SGHNT, CDR2 YYREEE (reference sequence). Trimming removed 4 bases from V and 4 bases from J, with 17 bases in between. In DNA, the CDR3 is TGTGCCAGCAGCCCCGTTGGGACACCGGGCACTGAAGCTTTCTTT. Residues: CASSPVGTPGTEAFF.

The chain joins TRBV6-2 or TRBV6-3 to TRBJ1-1, with D perhaps TRBD1 (5 bases). The V end lost 2 bases, the J end lost 2 bases, and 9 bases lay between the germline ends. Germline lookup yields CDR1 MNHEY and CDR2 SVGEGT. The CDR3 is 14 amino acids. CDR3 protein: CASSYPTDNTEAFF. The CDR3 nucleotides are TGTGCCAGCAGTTACCCGACAGACAACACTGAAGCTTTCTTT.

The sample holds one count of this clone. The V gene is TRBV6-5, the J gene TRBJ2-2, with 8 bases lining up with TRBD1. V was clipped by 5 bases and J by 5 bases; unmatched bases: 4. Germline CDR1 and CDR2: MNHEY and SVGAGI. The CDR3 length is 14 residues. The DNA for the CDR3 is TGTGCCAGCAGTCGACAGGGGTGGACCGGGGAGCTGTTTTTT. Translation: CASSRQGWTGELFF.

V and J are TRBV6-5 and TRBJ2-5; D might be TRBD1 (5 bases). Germline V gene lookup returns CDR1 MNHEY and CDR2 SVGAGI. Trimming removed 6 bases from V and 1 base from J, with 15 bases in between. The CDR3 length is 15 residues. CDR3 coding DNA: TGTGCCAGCAGCAGACAGTCCGCCATCCAAGAGACCCAGTACTTC. Translating gives CASSRQSAIQETQYF.

The chain has TRBV4-1 and TRBJ1-2, with 7 bases identical to TRBD1. From germline, CDR1 is MGHRA and CDR2 YSYEKL. CDR3 length equals 14 residues. The V gene end was trimmed by 4 bases and the J gene end by 4 bases; junction bases not matched to a gene: 6. As DNA, the CDR3 is TGCGCCAGCAGCCGCCAGGGACAGATCTATGGCTACACCTTC. Translated: CASSRQGQIYGYTF.

The DNA of the CDR3 is TGCGCCAGCAGCCAAGGCGGACTAGCGGGAGTCGGCACCGGGGAGCTGTTTTTT. Translating it yields CASSQGGLAGVGTGELFF. The V and J genes are TRBV4-1 and TRBJ2-2; the match to TRBD2 covers 13 bases. This CDR3 is 18 amino acids long. Germline V gene lookup returns CDR1 MGHRA and CDR2 YSYEKL. Trimming removed 1 base from V and 4 bases from J; junction bases left unmatched: 6.

In its sample, this clone was seen once. The rearrangement links TRBV5-1 to TRBJ1-6, with TRBD1 as a possible D gene (5 bases). V was shortened by 0 bases and J by 5 bases, with 9 bases between the two germline ends. CDR1 is SGHRS and CDR2 is YFSETQ in the germline V gene. There are 15 residues in the CDR3. For the CDR3, the DNA is TGCGCCAGCAGCTTGGGACAGTTCCATAATTCACCCCTCCACTTT. This encodes CASSLGQFHNSPLHF.

The chain uses TRBV5-1 and TRBJ2-6, with a tentative D call TRBD1 (5 bases). Germline CDR1 and CDR2: SGHRS and YFSETQ. The CDR3 is made up of 18 amino acids. Trimming pared 0 bases from V and 0 bases from J, leaving 13 bases between. The CDR3 loop is CASSLEGALSSGANVLTF. DNA of the CDR3: TGCGCCAGCAGCTTGGAAGGGGCATTGAGCTCTGGGGCCAACGTCCTGACTTTC.

The chain combines TRBV11-2 with TRBJ2-1; unclear D gene. V lost 2 bases, J lost 10 bases, and 9 bases lay in between. This CDR3 is 12 amino acids long. Looked up from germline, CDR1 is SGHAT and CDR2 is FQNNGV. Here the CDR3 reads CASSLLGWEQFF. The CDR3 DNA follows: TGTGCCAGCAGCTTACTTGGCTGGGAGCAGTTCTTC.

The CDR3 reads CASSFFRAANYGYTF. CDR3 sequence (DNA): TGTGCCAGCAGCTTTTTTCGCGCTGCTAACTATGGCTACACCTTC. The V and J genes are TRBV7-2 and TRBJ1-2, with unresolved D. With 3 bases removed from V and 0 bases from J, the gap between germline ends came to 11 bases. Germline V gives CDR1 SGHTA, CDR2 FQGNSA. The CDR3 extends over 15 amino acids.

This chain joins TRBV30 and TRBJ2-3; tentative D call: TRBD2 (5 bases). Germline loops: CDR1 GTSNPN, CDR2 SVGIG (reference sequence). The V and J ends lost 0 bases and 0 bases respectively, with 7 bases between them. The CDR3 has 14 residues. The CDR3 DNA reads as TGTGCCTGGAGTGTACTAGGAAGCACAGATACGCAGTATTTT. It yields the protein CAWSVLGSTDTQYF.

This chain joins TRBV21-1 and TRBJ1-4. TRBV21-1 is deemed a pseudogene. This CDR3 comprises 11 residues. CDR3 bases: TGTGCCAGCCGGGAAAAGGAAAAACTGTTTTTT. This codes for CASREKEKLFF.

With regard to this clone: The same CDR3 arises from other DNA sequences in this sample as well. The V call is TRBV3-1 (or the pseudogene TRBV3-2), the J call TRBJ1-1; 7 bases align to TRBD1. Germline CDR1 LGHDT, CDR2 YNNKEL (reference sequence). This CDR3 has 14 amino acids. Losses at the gene ends were 3 bases for V and 0 bases for J; bases not matched to a gene: 1. CDR3 residues: CASSQGQLNTEAFF. DNA for the CDR3: TGTGCCAGCAGCCAGGGACAGTTGAACACTGAAGCTTTCTTT.

The chain combines TRBV6-1 with TRBJ2-3; possible D gene TRBD2, 5 bases. The V and J ends lost 3 bases and 2 bases respectively, with 9 bases between them. This CDR3 region has 14 residues. Germline lookup yields CDR1 MNHNS and CDR2 SASEGT. For the CDR3, the DNA is TGTGCCAGCAGTGACGGAGGATCCACAGATACGCAGTATTTT. This codes for CASSDGGSTDTQYF.

This clone occurred once. The chain links TRBV6-5 to TRBJ1-1; the D gene is possibly TRBD1 (6 bases). The CDR3 totals 15 residues. Looked up from germline, CDR1 is MNHEY and CDR2 is SVGAGI. V lost 5 bases, J lost 1 base, and 14 bases lay in between. The CDR3, as DNA: TGTGCCAGCAGTACTTATCAGGGGACGAACACTGAAGCTTTCTTT. Protein sequence: CASSTYQGTNTEAFF.